This TCR beta chain was identified during a study of shared clonotypes between healthy human individuals. Overall study: A donor's plate count was three for CD4 naive and three for CD4 memory; CD8 naive had two and CD8 memory one.

Clones were sequenced by immunoSEQ multiplex PCR, and TCRdb holds only the in-frame ones, with some missing. The sample contains roughly 2.1 million clones, approximately 94% of which appear only once. V lost 6 bases, J lost 4 bases, and 16 bases lay in between. The germline V gene has CDR1 LGHNA and CDR2 YNFKEQ. The CDR3 contains 15 residues. CD45RO negativity and positive selection for CCR7 defined naive CD8 cells, a population that excluded terminally differentiated effector memory CD45RA+ cells. This rearrangement joins TRBV4-2 to TRBJ1-5, with D possibly being TRBD1 (5 bases). This TCR derives from a man between 18 and 35 years old in good health. Some clones in this sample may be carry-over from other donors' samples. Sequencing input: naive CD8+ T cells from PBMCs. The CDR3 spells CASSQGPGVNQPQHF. CDR3 coding DNA: TGTGCCAGCAGTCAGGGACCGGGGGTTAATCAGCCCCAGCATTTT.